What follows is one T cell receptor (beta chain) and its context. Its antigen is undetermined. The data are from a study of T cells after yellow fever vaccination. The study, taken as a whole, reports: Bulk-population clonotypes that are abundant could appear as contaminants in FACS-sorted repertoires. Overlap between CD4 and CD8 compartments was detected for a small share of clonotypes. Reappearing after the booster were most of the clones from primary vaccination (roughly 95% CD4, 88% CD8).

A 5'RACE template-switching step, the method used to make TCR cDNA, added a universal primer site and UMIs. MiXCR, run by TCRdb on the 5' RACE reads, gives a single entry per CDR3 protein. The repertoire consists of about 130,000 distinct CDR3 sequences, with roughly 9% occurring once and the leading ten covering around 40%. Trimming pared 4 bases from V and 5 bases from J, leaving 15 bases between. Per the germline V gene, CDR1 is PRHDT and CDR2 is FYEKMQ (reference sequence). The CDR3 sequence is 14 residues long. V is TRBV13 and J is TRBJ2-7, with D perhaps being TRBD1 or TRBD2 (5 bases each). The sample in question was CD8+ T cells sorted from PBMCs, obtained on the day of the yellow fever booster vaccination. The receptor was isolated from a man in his late teens or twenties who received the YFV17D yellow fever vaccine. The CDR3 nucleotides read TGTGCCAGCAGCTCCGGGGCTCTGGCGCACGAGCAGTACGTC. Its protein product is CASSSGALAHEQYV.